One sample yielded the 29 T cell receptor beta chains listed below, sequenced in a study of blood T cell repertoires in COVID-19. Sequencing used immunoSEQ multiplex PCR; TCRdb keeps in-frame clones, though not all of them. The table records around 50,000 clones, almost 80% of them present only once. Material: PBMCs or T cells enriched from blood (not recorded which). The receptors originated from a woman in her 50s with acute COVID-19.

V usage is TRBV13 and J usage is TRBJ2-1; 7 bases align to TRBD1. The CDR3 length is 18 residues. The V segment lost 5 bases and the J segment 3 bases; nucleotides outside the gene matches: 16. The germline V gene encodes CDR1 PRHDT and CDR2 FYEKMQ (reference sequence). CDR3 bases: TGTGCCAGCAGCGATGAGGGGGCGAATTGGTCGAGCTACAATGAGCAGTTCTTC. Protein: CASSDEGANWSSYNEQFF.

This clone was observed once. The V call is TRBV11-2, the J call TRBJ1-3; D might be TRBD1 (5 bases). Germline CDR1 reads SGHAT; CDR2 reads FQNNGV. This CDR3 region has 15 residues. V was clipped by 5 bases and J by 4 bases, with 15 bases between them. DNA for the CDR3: TGTGCCAGCAGCCCCCCAGGGCTGCGAGGAAACACCATATATTTT. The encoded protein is CASSPPGLRGNTIYF.

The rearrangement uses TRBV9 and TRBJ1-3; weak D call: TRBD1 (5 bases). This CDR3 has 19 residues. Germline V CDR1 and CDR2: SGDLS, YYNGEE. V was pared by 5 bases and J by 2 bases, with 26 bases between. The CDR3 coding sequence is TGTGCCAGCAGTGGGTGGACGTCTCGGACACCGGGCCCTGGAAACACCATATATTTT. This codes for CASSGWTSRTPGPGNTIYF.

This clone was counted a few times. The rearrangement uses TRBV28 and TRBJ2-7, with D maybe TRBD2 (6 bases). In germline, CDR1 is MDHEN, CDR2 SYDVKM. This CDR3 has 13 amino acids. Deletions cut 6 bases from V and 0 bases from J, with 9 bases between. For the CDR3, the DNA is TGTGCCAGCAGCCCGGGGGTCTCCTACGAGCAGTACTTC. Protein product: CASSPGVSYEQYF.

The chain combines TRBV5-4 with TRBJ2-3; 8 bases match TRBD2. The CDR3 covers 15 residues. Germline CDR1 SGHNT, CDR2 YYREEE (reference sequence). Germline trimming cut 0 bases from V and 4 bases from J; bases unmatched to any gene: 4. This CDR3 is CASSLEGLGADTQYF. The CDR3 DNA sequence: TGTGCCAGCAGCTTGGAGGGACTAGGAGCAGATACGCAGTATTTT.

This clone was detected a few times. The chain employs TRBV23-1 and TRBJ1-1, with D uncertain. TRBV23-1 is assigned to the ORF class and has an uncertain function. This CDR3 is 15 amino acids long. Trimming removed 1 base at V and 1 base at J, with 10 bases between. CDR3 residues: CASSQYLSGNTEAFF. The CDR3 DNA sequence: TGCGCCAGCAGTCAATACCTCTCAGGGAACACTGAAGCTTTCTTT.

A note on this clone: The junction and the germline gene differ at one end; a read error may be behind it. CDR3 nucleotides: TGTGCTAGCACCCCTCTCCGAGAGACCCAGTACTTC. Translated, it gives CASTPLRETQYF. V is TRBV7-7 and J is TRBJ2-5, with D unresolved. Germline V gene lookup returns CDR1 SSHAT and CDR2 FNYEAQ (reference sequence). The CDR3 runs to 12 residues.

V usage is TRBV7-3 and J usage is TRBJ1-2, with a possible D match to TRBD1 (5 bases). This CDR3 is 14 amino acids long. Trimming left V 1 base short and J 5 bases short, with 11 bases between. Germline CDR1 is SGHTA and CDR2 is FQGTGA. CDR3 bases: TGTGCCAGCAGCTTAAGTCCGGACATGTATGGCTACACCTTC. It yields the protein CASSLSPDMYGYTF.

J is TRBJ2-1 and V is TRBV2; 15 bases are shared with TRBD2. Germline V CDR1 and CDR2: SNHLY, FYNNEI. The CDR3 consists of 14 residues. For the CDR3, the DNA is TGTTGTCTCGGGACTAGCGGGGGGTACAATGAGCAGTTCTTC. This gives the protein CCLGTSGGYNEQFF.

The CDR3 nucleotides read TGTGCCAGCAGTGGGGACAGGTTGGGTTGGGCTTTCTTT. It is translated as CASSGDRLGWAFF. The J gene is TRBJ1-1, the V gene TRBV2, with 8 bases fitting TRBD1. This CDR3 is 13 amino acids long. The V and J ends lost 4 bases and 11 bases, in that order; junction bases with no gene match: 9. In germline, CDR1 is SNHLY, CDR2 FYNNEI.

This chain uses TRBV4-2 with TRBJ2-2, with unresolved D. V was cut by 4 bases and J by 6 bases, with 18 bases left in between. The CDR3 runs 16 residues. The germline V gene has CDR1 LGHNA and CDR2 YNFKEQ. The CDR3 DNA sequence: TGTGCCAGCAGCCCAGGTACCGCCGGCGAAGCCGGGGAGCTGTTTTTT. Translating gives CASSPGTAGEAGELFF.

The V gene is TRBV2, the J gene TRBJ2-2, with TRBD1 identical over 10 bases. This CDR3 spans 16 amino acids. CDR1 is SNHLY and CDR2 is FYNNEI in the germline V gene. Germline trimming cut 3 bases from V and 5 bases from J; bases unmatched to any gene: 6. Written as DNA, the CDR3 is TGTGCCAGCAGTGAGTGGGGGACAGGGGTAACCGGGGAGCTGTTTTTT. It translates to CASSEWGTGVTGELFF. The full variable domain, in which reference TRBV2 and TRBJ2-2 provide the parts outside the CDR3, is EPEVTQTPSHQVTQMGQEVILRCVPISNHLYFYWYRQILGQKVEFLVSFYNNEISEKSEIFDDQFSVERPDGSNFTLKIRSTKLEDSAMYFCASSEWGTGVTGELFFGEGSRLTVL.

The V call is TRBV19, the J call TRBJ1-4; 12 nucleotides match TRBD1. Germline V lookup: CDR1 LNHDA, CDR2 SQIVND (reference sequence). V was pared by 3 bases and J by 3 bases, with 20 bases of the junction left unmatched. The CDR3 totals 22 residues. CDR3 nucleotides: TGTGCCAGTAGTATGACCAACGCACCGGGACAGGGGGCCAACGGTCCTAATGAAAAACTGTTTTTT. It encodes CASSMTNAPGQGANGPNEKLFF.

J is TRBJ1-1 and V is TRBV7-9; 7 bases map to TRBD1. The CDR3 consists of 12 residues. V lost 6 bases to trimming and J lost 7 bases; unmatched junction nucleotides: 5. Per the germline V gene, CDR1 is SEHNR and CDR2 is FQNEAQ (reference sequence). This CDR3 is CASRVWDSEAFF. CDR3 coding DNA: TGTGCCAGCAGGGTCTGGGACAGTGAAGCTTTCTTT.

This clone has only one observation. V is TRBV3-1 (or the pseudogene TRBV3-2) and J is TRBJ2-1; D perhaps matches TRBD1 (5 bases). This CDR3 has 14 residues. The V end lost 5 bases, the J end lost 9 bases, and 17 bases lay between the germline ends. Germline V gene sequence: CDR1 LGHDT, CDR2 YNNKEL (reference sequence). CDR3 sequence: CASSARDRGGEQFF. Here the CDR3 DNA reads TGTGCCAGCAGCGCCAGGGATAGGGGCGGTGAGCAGTTCTTC.

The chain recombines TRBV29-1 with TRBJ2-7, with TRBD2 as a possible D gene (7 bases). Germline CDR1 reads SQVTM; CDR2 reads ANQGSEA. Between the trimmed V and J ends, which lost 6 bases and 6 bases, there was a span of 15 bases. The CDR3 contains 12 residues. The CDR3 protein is CSVRGAPGEQYF. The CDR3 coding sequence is TGCAGCGTACGGGGGGCCCCCGGCGAGCAGTACTTC.

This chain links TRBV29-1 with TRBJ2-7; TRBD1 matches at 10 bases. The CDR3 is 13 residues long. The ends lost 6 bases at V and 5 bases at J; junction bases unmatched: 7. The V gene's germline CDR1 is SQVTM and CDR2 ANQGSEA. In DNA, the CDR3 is TGCAGCGTGGGGGGACAGGGGAACCACGAGCAGTACTTC. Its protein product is CSVGGQGNHEQYF.

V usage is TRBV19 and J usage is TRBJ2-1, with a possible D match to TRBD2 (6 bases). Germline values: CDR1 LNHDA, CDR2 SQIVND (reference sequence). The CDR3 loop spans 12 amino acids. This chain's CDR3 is CARGESYNEQFF. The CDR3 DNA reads TGTGCGCGGGGTGAATCCTACAATGAGCAGTTCTTC.

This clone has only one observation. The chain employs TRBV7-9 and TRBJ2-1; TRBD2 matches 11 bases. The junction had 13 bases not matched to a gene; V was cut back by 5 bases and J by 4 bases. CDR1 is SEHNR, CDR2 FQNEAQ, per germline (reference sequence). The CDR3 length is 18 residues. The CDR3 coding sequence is TGTGCCAGCAGCCAATCCCCTCCGGGACTAGCGGCTTACAATGAGCAGTTCTTC. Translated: CASSQSPPGLAAYNEQFF.

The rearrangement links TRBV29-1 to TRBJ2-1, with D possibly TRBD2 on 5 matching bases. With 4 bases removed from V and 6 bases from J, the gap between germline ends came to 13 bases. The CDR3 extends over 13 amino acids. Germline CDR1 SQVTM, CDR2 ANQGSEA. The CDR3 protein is CSVARADLNEQFF. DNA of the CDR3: TGCAGCGTTGCGAGGGCAGACCTCAATGAGCAGTTCTTC.

The CDR3, as DNA: TGTGCCAGCAGCTTCGAACTAGCGGCCTACGAGCAGTACTTC. It translates to CASSFELAAYEQYF. J is TRBJ2-7 and V is TRBV5-6; 8 bases are shared with TRBD2. The CDR3 covers 14 residues. Per germline, CDR1 SGHDT and CDR2 YYEEEE. J was trimmed by 2 bases and V by 2 bases; bases with no gene match: 3.

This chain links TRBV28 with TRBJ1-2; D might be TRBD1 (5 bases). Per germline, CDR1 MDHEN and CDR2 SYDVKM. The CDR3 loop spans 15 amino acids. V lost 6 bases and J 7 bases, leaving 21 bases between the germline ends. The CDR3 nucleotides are TGTGCCAGCAGCATATATAGTGGGGGGGAAGGTGGCTACACCTTC. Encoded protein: CASSIYSGGEGGYTF.

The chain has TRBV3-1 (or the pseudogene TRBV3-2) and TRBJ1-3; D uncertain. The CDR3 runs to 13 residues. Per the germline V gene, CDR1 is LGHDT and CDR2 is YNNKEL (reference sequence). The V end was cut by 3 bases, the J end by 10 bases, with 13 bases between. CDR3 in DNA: TGTGCCAGCAGCCATCCCCCGGAGGGAACCATATATTTT. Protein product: CASSHPPEGTIYF.

CDR3 nucleotide sequence: TGTGCCTGGACCCCAAAAGCGGGGACAGGGGGCGCGAGGTATGGCTACACCTTC. Amino acid sequence: CAWTPKAGTGGARYGYTF. The chain uses TRBV30 and TRBJ1-2; 12 positions match TRBD1. Germline lookup yields CDR1 GTSNPN and CDR2 SVGIG (reference sequence). The V gene end was trimmed by 4 bases and the J gene end by 5 bases; junction bases not matched to a gene: 17. The CDR3 extends over 18 amino acids.

DNA of the CDR3: TGTGCCAGCAGCCGGTTGGGGGGGAACATAAAGGCTGGAAACACCATATATTTT. Translated, it gives CASSRLGGNIKAGNTIYF. This chain connects TRBV7-6 to TRBJ1-3, with D possibly matching TRBD1 (5 bases). CDR1 and CDR2 from the germline V gene are SGHVS and FNYEAQ. The CDR3 contains 18 residues. Trimming removed 5 bases from V and 2 bases from J, with 22 bases in between.

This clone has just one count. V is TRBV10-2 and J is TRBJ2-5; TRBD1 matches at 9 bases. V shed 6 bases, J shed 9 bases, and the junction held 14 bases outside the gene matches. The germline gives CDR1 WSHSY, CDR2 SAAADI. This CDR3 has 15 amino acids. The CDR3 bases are TGCGCCAGCAGCGAACCGGGACAGGGAGGGCTGGCCCAGTACTTC. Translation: CASSEPGQGGLAQYF.

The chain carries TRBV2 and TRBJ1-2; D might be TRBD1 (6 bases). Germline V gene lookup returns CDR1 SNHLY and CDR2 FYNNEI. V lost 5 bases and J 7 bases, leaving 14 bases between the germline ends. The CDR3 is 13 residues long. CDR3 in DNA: TGTGCCAGCAGTCGAACAGGGAGGGGTGGCTACACCTTC. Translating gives CASSRTGRGGYTF.

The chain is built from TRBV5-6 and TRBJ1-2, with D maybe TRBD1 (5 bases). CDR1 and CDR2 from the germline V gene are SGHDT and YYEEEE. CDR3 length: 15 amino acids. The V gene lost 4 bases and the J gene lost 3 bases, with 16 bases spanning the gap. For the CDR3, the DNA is TGTGCCAGCAGCATTGGAGGGGCTGGCGACTATGGCTACACCTTC. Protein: CASSIGGAGDYGYTF.

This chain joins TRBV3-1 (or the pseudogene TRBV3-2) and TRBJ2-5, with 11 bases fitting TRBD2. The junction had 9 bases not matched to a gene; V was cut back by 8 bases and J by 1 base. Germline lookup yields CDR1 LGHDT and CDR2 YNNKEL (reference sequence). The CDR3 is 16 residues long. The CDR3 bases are TGTGCCAGCGGAACCCCGGGACTAGCGGCCCAAGAGACCCAGTACTTC. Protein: CASGTPGLAAQETQYF.